These 21 T cell receptor beta chains came from one sample sequenced in a study of T cell responses to AZD1222 COVID-19 vaccine. Clones were sequenced by immunoSEQ multiplex PCR, and TCRdb holds only the in-frame ones, with some missing. The table lists tens of thousands of clones, about 90% of them singletons, with roughly 5% in the top ten. Sequences were derived from peripheral blood, sampled on day 0 of AZD1222 vaccination. These receptors came from an adult in good health.

The J gene is TRBJ2-7, the V gene TRBV5-1; 7 nucleotides align to TRBD1. Germline values: CDR1 SGHRS, CDR2 YFSETQ. The CDR3 has 14 residues. The V and J ends lost 0 bases and 7 bases, in that order; junction bases with no gene match: 7. The CDR3 is CASSLVPAGGEQYF. CDR3 coding DNA: TGCGCCAGCAGCTTGGTTCCCGCAGGGGGAGAGCAGTACTTC.

The V call is TRBV9, the J call TRBJ1-2; tentatively, D is TRBD1 (5 bases). Trimming took off 0 bases at V and 4 bases at J, with 13 bases between the two ends. From germline, CDR1 is SGDLS and CDR2 YYNGEE. This CDR3 spans 15 amino acids. The CDR3 nucleotides read TGTGCCAGCAGCGTAGCACGGGGGGGGAGCTATGGCTACACCTTC. Translated: CASSVARGGSYGYTF. Looking up the rest from reference TRBV9 and TRBJ1-2 gives the full variable domain: DSGVTQTPKHLITATGQRVTLRCSPRSGDLSVYWYQQSLDQGLQFLIQYYNGEERAKGNILERFSAQQFPDLHSELNLSSLELGDSALYFCASSVARGGSYGYTFGSGTRLTVV.

The chain employs TRBV30 and TRBJ2-7, with 7 bases that match TRBD1. Germline CDR1 and CDR2: GTSNPN and SVGIG (reference sequence). Losses at the gene ends were 3 bases for V and 1 base for J; bases not matched to a gene: 9. CDR3 length equals 15 residues. Here the CDR3 reads CAWRRDSRLSYEQYF. CDR3 DNA sequence: TGTGCCTGGAGAAGGGACAGCCGACTTTCCTACGAGCAGTACTTC.

This clone was found once. The chain has TRBV7-9 and TRBJ1-1, with D possibly matching TRBD1 (6 bases). The V and J ends lost 6 bases and 1 base respectively, with 24 bases between them. The CDR3 loop spans 18 amino acids. Germline loops: CDR1 SEHNR, CDR2 FQNEAQ (reference sequence). The CDR3 coding sequence is TGTGCCAGCAGACGAGACCGGGAACGGGGGCGGGGGAACACTGAAGCTTTCTTT. It is translated as CASRRDRERGRGNTEAFF.

The chain recombines TRBV6-5 with TRBJ1-6, with D uncertain. Per the germline V gene, CDR1 is MNHEY and CDR2 is SVGAGI. The CDR3 contains 14 residues. V lost 3 bases and J 6 bases, leaving 9 bases between the germline ends. The CDR3 DNA sequence: TGTGCCAGCAGTTATAGGCAGCTTAATTCACCCCTCCACTTT. It yields the protein CASSYRQLNSPLHF.

The genes are TRBV6-5 and TRBJ1-1; TRBD1 might be the D (5 bases). The CDR3 runs 13 residues. The germline V and J ends were trimmed by 6 bases and 2 bases, with 10 bases remaining between them. Germline V CDR1 and CDR2: MNHEY, SVGAGI. CDR3 in amino acids: CASSQGLNTEAFF. In DNA form, the CDR3 reads TGTGCCAGCAGCCAGGGTCTTAACACTGAAGCTTTCTTT.

The chain is built from TRBV18 and TRBJ2-1; maybe TRBD1 (5 bases). V was shortened by 0 bases and J by 12 bases, with 12 bases between the two germline ends. CDR1 and CDR2 (germline): KGHSH, LQKENI. This CDR3 region has 13 residues. CDR3 DNA: TGTGCCAGCTCACCACCGGGGCCGCCAGGGCAGTTCTTC. Translating gives CASSPPGPPGQFF.

This chain connects TRBV15 to TRBJ2-1, with D possibly being TRBD2 (7 bases). Germline V gene lookup returns CDR1 LNHNV and CDR2 YYDKDF (reference sequence). V was trimmed by 0 bases and J by 7 bases, leaving 13 bases between them. The CDR3 extends over 15 amino acids. The DNA for the CDR3 is TGTGCCACCAGCAGAGATCCGGGGGGCGGGAATGAGCAGTTCTTC. Its protein is CATSRDPGGGNEQFF.

The V and J genes are TRBV2 and TRBJ1-2; no reliable D call. CDR1 and CDR2 from the germline V gene are SNHLY and FYNNEI. CDR3 length equals 14 residues. The V gene lost 6 bases and the J gene lost 6 bases, with 17 bases spanning the gap. CDR3 sequence reads: CASREGARFDGYTF. The CDR3 DNA reads TGTGCCAGCAGAGAGGGCGCTAGATTCGATGGCTACACCTTC. The full variable domain, its missing parts supplied by reference TRBV2 and TRBJ1-2, is EPEVTQTPSHQVTQMGQEVILRCVPISNHLYFYWYRQILGQKVEFLVSFYNNEISEKSEIFDDQFSVERPDGSNFTLKIRSTKLEDSAMYFCASREGARFDGYTFGSGTRLTVV.

The rearrangement links TRBV15 to TRBJ2-2; possibly TRBD1 or TRBD2 for D (5 bases each). V lost 0 bases to trimming and J lost 9 bases, with 14 bases between them. Germline loops: CDR1 LNHNV, CDR2 YYDKDF (reference sequence). The CDR3 spans 15 residues. The CDR3 spells CATSRDSGAARELFF. The CDR3 DNA sequence: TGTGCCACCAGCAGAGATTCCGGGGCCGCGAGGGAGCTGTTTTTT.

The chain couples TRBV5-1 to TRBJ2-1, with D uncertain. Germline V gives CDR1 SGHRS, CDR2 YFSETQ. CDR3 length equals 14 residues. Trimming took 0 bases from V and 5 from J, leaving 9 bases between them. The CDR3 protein is CASSLGDLHNEQFF. The CDR3 DNA reads as TGCGCCAGCAGCTTGGGCGACTTACACAATGAGCAGTTCTTC.

The V and J genes are TRBV13 and TRBJ1-5; no firm D call. This CDR3 has 13 amino acids. CDR1 PRHDT and CDR2 FYEKMQ come from the germline V gene (reference sequence). Trimming stripped 2 bases from V and 4 bases from J, with 6 bases between. The CDR3 DNA is TGTGCCAGCAGCTTATCCGGGAATCAGCCCCAGCATTTT. It codes for CASSLSGNQPQHF.

The V gene is TRBV7-2, the J gene TRBJ1-2; 7 nucleotides agree with TRBD1. CDR1 and CDR2 (germline): SGHTA, FQGNSA. CDR3 length: 15 residues. Trimming at V came to 3 bases and at J to 2 bases, leaving 6 bases not matched to a gene. This CDR3 is CASSLTGLGNYGYTF. For the CDR3, the DNA is TGTGCCAGCAGCTTGACAGGGTTGGGCAACTATGGCTACACCTTC.

J is TRBJ1-1 and V is TRBV12-5; TRBD1 matches 8 bases. CDR1 and CDR2 from the germline V gene are LGHNT and FRNRAP. The CDR3 is 16 amino acids. V lost 1 base and J lost 4; bases outside the gene matches: 8. The DNA of the CDR3 is TGTGCTAGTGGTTTGGGTGCAGCAGGGGGCGGCACTGAAGCTTTCTTT. Translated: CASGLGAAGGGTEAFF. The variable domain in full, completed from reference TRBV12-5 and TRBJ1-1, reads DARVTQTPRHKVTEMGQEVTMRCQPILGHNTVFWYRQTMMQGLELLAYFRNRAPLDDSGMPKDRFSAEMPDATLATLKIQPSEPRDSAVYFCASGLGAAGGGTEAFFGQGTRLTVV.

The gene calls are TRBV11-2 and TRBJ1-4, with a possible D match to TRBD1 (5 bases). This CDR3 spans 15 amino acids. The V gene lost 3 bases and the J gene lost 0 bases, with 8 bases spanning the gap. The germline gives CDR1 SGHAT, CDR2 FQNNGV. The CDR3 DNA follows: TGTGCCAGCAGCTTTTTAGGGGCAACTAATGAAAAACTGTTTTTT. Translated: CASSFLGATNEKLFF.

This sequence joins TRBV27 and TRBJ2-7; D uncertain. Germline V gene lookup returns CDR1 MNHEY and CDR2 SMNVEV (reference sequence). Trimming pared 2 bases from V and 7 bases from J, leaving 6 bases between. This CDR3 region has 11 residues. Here the CDR3 reads CASSLAREQYF. The CDR3 DNA sequence: TGTGCCAGCAGTTTAGCGCGGGAGCAGTACTTC.

The rearrangement links TRBV7-3 to TRBJ2-5; TRBD2 matches 14 bases. CDR3 size: 15 residues. CDR1 and CDR2 from the germline V gene are SGHTA and FQGTGA. Trimming removed 5 bases from V and 4 bases from J; junction bases left unmatched: 3. The chain's CDR3 is CASSRGLAGGETQYF. The CDR3 DNA reads TGTGCCAGCAGCCGTGGACTAGCGGGGGGAGAGACCCAGTACTTC.

The chain combines TRBV4-1 with TRBJ2-7; maybe TRBD1 (6 bases). Germline values: CDR1 MGHRA, CDR2 YSYEKL. The CDR3 has 16 residues. Trimming cost V 2 bases and J 1 base, with 15 bases left between them. For the CDR3, the DNA is TGCGCCAGCAGCCAAACGGACAGATCCTATTCCTACGAGCAGTACTTC. It codes for CASSQTDRSYSYEQYF.

V is TRBV14 and J is TRBJ1-1; TRBD1 aligns across 7 bases. The trim removed 0 bases at V and 0 bases at J, leaving 4 bases unmatched. The CDR3 consists of 16 residues. Germline lookup yields CDR1 SGHDN and CDR2 FVKESK. CDR3 amino acids: CASSQDLGQLNTEAFF. The CDR3 coding sequence is TGTGCCAGCAGCCAAGATCTGGGACAGCTGAACACTGAAGCTTTCTTT.

This clone was counted between two and nine times. The chain couples TRBV7-6 to TRBJ2-7; D is unresolved. V was pared by 5 bases and J by 0 bases, with 14 bases between. Germline V CDR1 and CDR2: SGHVS, FNYEAQ. The CDR3 is 15 residues long. The CDR3 spells CASSPNIEVSYEQYF. CDR3 DNA: TGTGCCAGCAGCCCCAATATCGAGGTCTCCTACGAGCAGTACTTC.

The V gene is TRBV19, the J gene TRBJ1-2; D gene uncertain. Germline V gene lookup returns CDR1 LNHDA and CDR2 SQIVND (reference sequence). There are 15 residues in the CDR3. V lost 2 bases, J lost 4 bases, and 14 bases lay in between. In nucleotides, the CDR3 is TGTGCCAGTAGTATACCAACGGCGGCTCGCTATGGCTACACCTTC. Translation: CASSIPTAARYGYTF.